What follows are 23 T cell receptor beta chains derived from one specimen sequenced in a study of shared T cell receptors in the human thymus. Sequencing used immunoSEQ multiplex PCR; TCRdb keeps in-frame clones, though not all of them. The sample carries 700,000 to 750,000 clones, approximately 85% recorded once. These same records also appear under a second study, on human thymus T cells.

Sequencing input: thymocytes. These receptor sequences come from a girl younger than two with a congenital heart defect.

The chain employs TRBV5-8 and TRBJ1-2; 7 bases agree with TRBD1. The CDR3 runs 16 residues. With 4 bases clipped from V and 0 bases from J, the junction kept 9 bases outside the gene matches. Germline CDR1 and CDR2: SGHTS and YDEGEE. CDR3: CASSAPPGQSNYGYTF. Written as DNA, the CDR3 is TGTGCCAGCAGCGCCCCTCCGGGACAGTCTAACTATGGCTACACCTTC.

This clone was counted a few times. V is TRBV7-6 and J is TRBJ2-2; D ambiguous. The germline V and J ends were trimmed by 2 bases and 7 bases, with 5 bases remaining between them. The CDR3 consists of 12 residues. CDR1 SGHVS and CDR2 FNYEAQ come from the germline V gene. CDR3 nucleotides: TGTGCCAGCAGCTTACACGGCGGGGAGCTGTTTTTT. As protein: CASSLHGGELFF.

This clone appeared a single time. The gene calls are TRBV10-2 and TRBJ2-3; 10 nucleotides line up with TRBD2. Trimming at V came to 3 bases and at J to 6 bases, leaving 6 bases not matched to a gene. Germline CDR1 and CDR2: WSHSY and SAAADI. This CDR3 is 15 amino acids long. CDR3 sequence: CASSESSGGADTQYF. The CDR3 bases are TGCGCCAGCAGTGAATCCAGCGGGGGGGCGGATACGCAGTATTTT.

The CDR3 protein is CASSPRKWSEVHEQYF. CDR3 coding DNA: TGTGCCAGCAGCCCCCGGAAGTGGTCGGAGGTCCACGAGCAGTACTTC. This chain uses TRBV9 with TRBJ2-7; D is perhaps TRBD2 (5 bases). Trimming removed 4 bases at V and 5 bases at J, with 22 bases between. This CDR3 contains 16 residues. Looked up from germline, CDR1 is SGDLS and CDR2 is YYNGEE.

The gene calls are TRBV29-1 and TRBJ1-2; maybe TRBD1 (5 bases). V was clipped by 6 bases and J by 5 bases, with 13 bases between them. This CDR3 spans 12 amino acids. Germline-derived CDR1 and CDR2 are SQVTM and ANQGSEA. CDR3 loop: CSVMTVGYGYTF. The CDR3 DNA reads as TGCAGCGTAATGACAGTCGGTTATGGCTACACCTTC.

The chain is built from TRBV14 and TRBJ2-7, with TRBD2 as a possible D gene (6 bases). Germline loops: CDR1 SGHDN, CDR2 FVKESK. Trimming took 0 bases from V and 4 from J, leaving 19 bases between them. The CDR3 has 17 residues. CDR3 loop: CASSQEAGPGRGYEQYF. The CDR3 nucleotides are TGTGCCAGCAGCCAAGAGGCGGGGCCAGGCCGGGGTTACGAGCAGTACTTC.

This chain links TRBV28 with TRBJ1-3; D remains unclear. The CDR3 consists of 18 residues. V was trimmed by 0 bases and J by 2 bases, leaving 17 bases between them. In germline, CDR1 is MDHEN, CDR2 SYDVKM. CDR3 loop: CASSLWPGDRSTGNTIYF. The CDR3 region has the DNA TGTGCCAGCAGTTTATGGCCGGGAGACCGGTCCACTGGAAACACCATATATTTT.

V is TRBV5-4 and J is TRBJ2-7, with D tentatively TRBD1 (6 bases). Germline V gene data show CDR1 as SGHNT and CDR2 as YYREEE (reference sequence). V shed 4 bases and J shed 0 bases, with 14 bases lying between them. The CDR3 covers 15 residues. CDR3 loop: CASSPGQRSSYEQYF. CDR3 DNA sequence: TGTGCCAGCAGCCCTGGACAGCGGAGCTCCTACGAGCAGTACTTC.

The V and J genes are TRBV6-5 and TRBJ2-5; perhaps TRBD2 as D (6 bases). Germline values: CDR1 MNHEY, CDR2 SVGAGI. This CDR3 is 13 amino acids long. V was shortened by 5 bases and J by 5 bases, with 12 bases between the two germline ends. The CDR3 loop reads CASSHGTLETQYF. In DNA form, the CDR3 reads TGTGCCAGCAGTCACGGGACTCTGGAGACCCAGTACTTC.

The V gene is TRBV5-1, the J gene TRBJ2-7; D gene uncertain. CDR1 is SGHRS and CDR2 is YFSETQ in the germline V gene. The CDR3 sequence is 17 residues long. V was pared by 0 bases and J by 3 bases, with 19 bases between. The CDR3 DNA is TGCGCCAGCAGCTTGGGTTCGGTCGGTTACAGACACTACGAGCAGTACTTC. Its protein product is CASSLGSVGYRHYEQYF.

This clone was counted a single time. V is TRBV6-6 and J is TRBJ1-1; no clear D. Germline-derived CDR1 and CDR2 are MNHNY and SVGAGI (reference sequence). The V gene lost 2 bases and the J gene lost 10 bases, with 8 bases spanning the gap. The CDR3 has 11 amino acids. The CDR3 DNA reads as TGTGCCAGCAGTTACATAAACGGAGCTTTCTTT. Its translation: CASSYINGAFF.

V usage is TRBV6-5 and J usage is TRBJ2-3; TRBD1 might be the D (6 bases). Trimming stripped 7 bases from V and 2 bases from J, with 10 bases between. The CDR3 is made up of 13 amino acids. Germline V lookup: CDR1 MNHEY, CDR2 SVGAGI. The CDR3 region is CASKGDNTDTQYF. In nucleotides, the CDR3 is TGTGCCAGCAAGGGGGATAACACAGATACGCAGTATTTT.

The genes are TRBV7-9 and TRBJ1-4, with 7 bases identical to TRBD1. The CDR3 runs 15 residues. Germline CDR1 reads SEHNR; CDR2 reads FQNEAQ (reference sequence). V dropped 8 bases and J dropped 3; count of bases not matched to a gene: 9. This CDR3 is CASGNRDSANEKLFF. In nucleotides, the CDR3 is TGTGCCAGCGGAAACAGGGACAGTGCTAATGAAAAACTGTTTTTT. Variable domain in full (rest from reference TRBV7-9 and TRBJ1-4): DTGVSQNPRHKITKRGQNVTFRCDPISEHNRLYWYRQTLGQGPEFLTYFQNEAQLEKSRLLSDRFSAERPKGSFSTLEIQRTEQGDSAMYLCASGNRDSANEKLFFGSGTQLSVL.

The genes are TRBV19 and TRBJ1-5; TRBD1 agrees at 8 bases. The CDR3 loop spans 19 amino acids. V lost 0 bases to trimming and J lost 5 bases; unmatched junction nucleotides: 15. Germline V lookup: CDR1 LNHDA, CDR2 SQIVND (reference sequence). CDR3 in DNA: TGTGCCAGTAGTATAGATCCTTCGACAGGGGCATATTTATATCAGCCCCAGCATTTT. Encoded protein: CASSIDPSTGAYLYQPQHF.

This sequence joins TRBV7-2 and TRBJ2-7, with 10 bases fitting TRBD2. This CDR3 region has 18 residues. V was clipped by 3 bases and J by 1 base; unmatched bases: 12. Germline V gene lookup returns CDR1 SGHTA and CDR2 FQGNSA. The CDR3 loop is CASSLNSPVLAGSYEQYF. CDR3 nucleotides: TGTGCCAGCAGCTTGAATTCCCCAGTACTAGCGGGGTCCTACGAGCAGTACTTC.

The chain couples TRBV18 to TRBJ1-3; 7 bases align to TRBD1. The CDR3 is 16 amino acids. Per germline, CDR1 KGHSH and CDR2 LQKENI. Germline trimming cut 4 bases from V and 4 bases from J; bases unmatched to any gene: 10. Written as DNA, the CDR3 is TGTGCCAGCTCACAATTCGACAGGGTGTCCGGAAACACCATATATTTT. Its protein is CASSQFDRVSGNTIYF.

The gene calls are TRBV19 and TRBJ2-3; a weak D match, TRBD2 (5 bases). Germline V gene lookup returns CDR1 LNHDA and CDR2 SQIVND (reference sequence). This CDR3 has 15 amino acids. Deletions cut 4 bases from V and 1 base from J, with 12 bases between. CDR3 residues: CASSTARVRTDTQYF. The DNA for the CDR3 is TGTGCCAGTAGTACAGCGAGGGTCCGCACAGATACGCAGTATTTT. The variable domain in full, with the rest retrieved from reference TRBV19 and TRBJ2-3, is DGGITQSPKYLFRKEGQNVTLSCEQNLNHDAMYWYRQDPGQGLRLIYYSQIVNDFQKGDIAEGYSVSREKKESFPLTVTSAQKNPTAFYLCASSTARVRTDTQYFGPGTRLTVL.

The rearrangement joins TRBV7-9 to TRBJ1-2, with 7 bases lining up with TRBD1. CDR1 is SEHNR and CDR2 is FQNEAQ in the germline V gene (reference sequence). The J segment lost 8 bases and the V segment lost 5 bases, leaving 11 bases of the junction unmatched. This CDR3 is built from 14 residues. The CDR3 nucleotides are TGTGCCAGCAGCCCAGCGGGCAGGGGGGAAGGCTACACCTTC. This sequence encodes CASSPAGRGEGYTF.

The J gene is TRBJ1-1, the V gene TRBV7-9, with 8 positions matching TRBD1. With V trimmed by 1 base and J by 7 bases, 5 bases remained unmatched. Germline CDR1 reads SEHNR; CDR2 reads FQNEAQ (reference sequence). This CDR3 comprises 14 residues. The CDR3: CASSLGAGGSEAFF. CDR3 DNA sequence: TGTGCCAGCAGCTTAGGTGCAGGGGGCAGTGAAGCTTTCTTT.

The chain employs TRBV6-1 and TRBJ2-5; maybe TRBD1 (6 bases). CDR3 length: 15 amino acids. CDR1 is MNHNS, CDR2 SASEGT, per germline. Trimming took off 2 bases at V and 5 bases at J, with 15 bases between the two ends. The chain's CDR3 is CASSEPTQGLETQYF. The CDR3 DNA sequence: TGTGCCAGCAGTGAACCTACACAGGGTCTGGAGACCCAGTACTTC.

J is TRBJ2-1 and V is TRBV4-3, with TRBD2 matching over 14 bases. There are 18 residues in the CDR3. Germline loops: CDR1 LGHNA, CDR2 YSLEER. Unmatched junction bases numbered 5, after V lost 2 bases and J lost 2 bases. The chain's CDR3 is CASSQRGTSGGAYNEQFF. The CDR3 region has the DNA TGCGCCAGCAGCCAACGGGGGACTAGCGGGGGAGCCTACAATGAGCAGTTCTTC.

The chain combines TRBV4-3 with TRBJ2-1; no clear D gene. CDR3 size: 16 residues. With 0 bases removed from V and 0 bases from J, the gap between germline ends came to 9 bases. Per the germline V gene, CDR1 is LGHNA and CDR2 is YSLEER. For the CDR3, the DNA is TGCGCCAGCAGCCAAGATCCGGGTCGCTCCTACAATGAGCAGTTCTTC. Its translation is CASSQDPGRSYNEQFF.

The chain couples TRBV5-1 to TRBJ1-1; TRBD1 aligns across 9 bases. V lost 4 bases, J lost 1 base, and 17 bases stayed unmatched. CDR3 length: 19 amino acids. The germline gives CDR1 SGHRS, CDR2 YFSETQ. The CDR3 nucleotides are TGCGCCAGCAGCCCGACCGACACGGGACAGGGTTTTAGGAACACTGAAGCTTTCTTT. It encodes CASSPTDTGQGFRNTEAFF.